The next 10 T cell receptor beta chains were all read from a single sample in a study of T cells after yellow fever vaccination. One entry per CDR3 protein, called by TCRdb with MiXCR from the 5' RACE reads. The sample lists 250,000 to 400,000 distinct CDR3 sequences, 3.5% to 4.5% occurring once. The material sequenced was PBMCs, taken 15 days after the yellow fever booster vaccination. All receptors come from a man aged 18 to 30 who received the YFV17D yellow fever vaccine.

The chain uses TRBV6-5 and TRBJ1-3, with 7 positions matching TRBD1. With V trimmed by 9 bases and J by 0 bases, 8 bases remained unmatched. This CDR3 is built from 15 residues. Germline CDR1 MNHEY, CDR2 SVGAGI. The CDR3 bases are TGTGCCAGTTCCGGGACAGAAGACTCTGGAAACACCATATATTTT. Translating it yields CASSGTEDSGNTIYF.

V and J are TRBV7-9 and TRBJ1-4; no firm D call. This CDR3 is built from 15 residues. Trimming pared 4 bases from V and 4 bases from J, leaving 13 bases between. Germline V gives CDR1 SEHNR, CDR2 FQNEAQ (reference sequence). The CDR3 spells CASSSTGLNNEKLFF. For the CDR3, the DNA is TGTGCCAGCAGCTCAACCGGGCTTAATAATGAAAAACTGTTTTTT.

This clonotype was picked up a small number of times. The chain joins TRBV6-5 to TRBJ1-2, with 7 bases identical to TRBD1. CDR3 length: 16 amino acids. The germline V gene has CDR1 MNHEY and CDR2 SVGAGI. Trimming cost V 5 bases and J 4 bases; bases outside gene matches: 13. The CDR3 DNA is TGTGCCAGCAGTAGCCGCACAGGGGATTGGAGCTATGGCTACACCTTC. It encodes CASSSRTGDWSYGYTF.

This clonotype was observed a few times. V usage is TRBV6-6 and J usage is TRBJ1-1; weak D call: TRBD1 (5 bases). This CDR3 region has 13 residues. V lost 0 bases to trimming and J lost 12 bases, with 14 bases between them. Germline-derived CDR1 and CDR2 are MNHNY and SVGAGI (reference sequence). The DNA of the CDR3 is TGTGCCAGCAGTTACTCGCCCTTGGGGCCGACTTTCTTT. It translates to CASSYSPLGPTFF.

The table lists this clonotype with many counts. The rearrangement uses TRBV5-1 and TRBJ1-1, with D perhaps TRBD1 (6 bases). The ends were cut back, 2 bases at V and 4 bases at J, with 12 bases in the middle. Germline V gives CDR1 SGHRS, CDR2 YFSETQ. The CDR3 is made up of 14 amino acids. CDR3 sequence reads: CASSFSQGRTEAFF. In nucleotides, the CDR3 is TGCGCCAGCAGCTTTTCACAGGGACGCACTGAAGCTTTCTTT.

The rearrangement links TRBV19 to TRBJ1-1, with 9 bases matching TRBD1. The CDR3 is 15 residues long. Germline V lookup: CDR1 LNHDA, CDR2 SQIVND (reference sequence). After removal of 4 bases from V and 6 bases from J, the junction contained 9 bases not matched to a gene. The CDR3 loop is CASSTSIRQGAEAFF. The CDR3 DNA reads TGTGCCAGTAGTACGAGTATCAGACAGGGGGCTGAAGCTTTCTTT.

The gene calls are TRBV28 and TRBJ1-1, with no clear D. Trimming pared 5 bases from V and 7 bases from J, leaving 8 bases between. Germline V CDR1 and CDR2: MDHEN, SYDVKM. The CDR3 has 11 amino acids. The CDR3 here is CASSPKVEAFF. The CDR3 region has the DNA TGTGCCAGCAGTCCCAAAGTTGAAGCTTTCTTT.

The chain combines TRBV4-1 with TRBJ2-1; no clear D. The CDR3 runs to 13 residues. Germline lookup yields CDR1 MGHRA and CDR2 YSYEKL. V was shortened by 0 bases and J by 8 bases, with 8 bases between the two germline ends. CDR3 sequence: CASSQEAFDEQFF. Here the CDR3 DNA reads TGCGCCAGCAGCCAAGAGGCTTTCGATGAGCAGTTCTTC.

This clonotype was detected many times. The rearrangement joins TRBV7-9 to TRBJ1-2, with D possibly matching TRBD1 (5 bases). Per the germline V gene, CDR1 is SEHNR and CDR2 is FQNEAQ (reference sequence). The CDR3 is made up of 14 amino acids. V was shortened by 1 base and J by 4 bases, with 10 bases between the two germline ends. CDR3: CASSLGGLTYGYTF. The CDR3 DNA follows: TGTGCCAGCAGCTTAGGGGGACTGACCTATGGCTACACCTTC. The full variable domain, completed using reference TRBV7-9 and TRBJ1-2, is DTGVSQNPRHKITKRGQNVTFRCDPISEHNRLYWYRQTLGQGPEFLTYFQNEAQLEKSRLLSDRFSAERPKGSFSTLEIQRTEQGDSAMYLCASSLGGLTYGYTFGSGTRLTVV.

This clonotype showed up many times. The rearrangement joins TRBV12-3 or TRBV12-4 to TRBJ1-6; D is ambiguous. This CDR3 contains 13 residues. Trimming took off 1 base at V and 8 bases at J, with 6 bases between the two ends. The CDR3 protein is CASSLDGDSPLHF. The DNA for the CDR3 is TGTGCCAGCAGTTTAGACGGGGATTCACCCCTCCACTTT.